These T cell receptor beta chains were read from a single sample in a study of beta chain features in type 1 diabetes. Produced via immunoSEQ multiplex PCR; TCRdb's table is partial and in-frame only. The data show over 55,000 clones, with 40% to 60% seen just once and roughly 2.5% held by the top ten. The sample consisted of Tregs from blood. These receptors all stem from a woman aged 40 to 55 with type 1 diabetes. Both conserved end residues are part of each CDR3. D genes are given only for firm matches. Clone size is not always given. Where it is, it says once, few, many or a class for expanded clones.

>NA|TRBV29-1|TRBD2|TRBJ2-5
CSVGQLAGVKTQYF
TGCAGCGTTGGACAACTAGCGGGAGTAAAGACCCAGTACTTC
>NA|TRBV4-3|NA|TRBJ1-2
CASSQDLSGSYGYTF
TGCGCCAGCAGCCAAGATCTATCGGGAAGCTATGGCTACACCTTC
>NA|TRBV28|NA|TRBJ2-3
CASSAPGAASTDTQYF
TGTGCCAGCAGTGCCCCGGGAGCAGCCTCTACAGATACGCAGTATTTT
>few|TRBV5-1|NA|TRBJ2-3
CASSLRRGDTQYF
TGCGCCAGCAGCTTGAGGAGAGGGGATACGCAGTATTTT
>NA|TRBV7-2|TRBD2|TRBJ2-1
CASSLVGSGTRRTNEQFF
TGTGCCAGCAGCTTAGTGGGGAGCGGGACGAGGAGGACCAATGAGCAGTTCTTC
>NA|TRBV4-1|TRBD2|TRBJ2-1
CASSQEEALAGENEQFF
TGCGCCAGCAGCCAAGAAGAGGCACTAGCGGGAGAAAATGAGCAGTTCTTC
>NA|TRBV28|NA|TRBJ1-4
CASNRGAGEKLFF
TGTGCCAGCAACCGGGGGGCGGGTGAAAAACTGTTTTTT
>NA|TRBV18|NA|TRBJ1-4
CASSPGGANEKLFF
TGTGCCAGCTCACCGGGCGGGGCCAATGAAAAACTGTTTTTT
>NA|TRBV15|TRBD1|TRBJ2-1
CATSRPTGASNEQFF
TGTGCCACCAGCAGACCGACAGGGGCTTCTAATGAGCAGTTCTTC
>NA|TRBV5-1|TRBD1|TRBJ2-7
CASSLYRGQGTYEQYF
TGCGCCAGCAGCTTGTATCGGGGACAGGGTACTTACGAGCAGTACTTC
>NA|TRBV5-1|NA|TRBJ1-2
CASSFLDRSYGYTF
TGCGCCAGCAGCTTTCTCGACAGATCCTATGGCTACACCTTC
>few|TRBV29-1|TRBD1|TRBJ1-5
CSVRQGGNQPQHF
TGCAGCGTTAGACAGGGTGGCAATCAGCCCCAGCATTTT
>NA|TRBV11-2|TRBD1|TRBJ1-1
CASTGTGVTPNTEAFF
TGTGCCAGTACCGGGACAGGCGTCACCCCGAACACTGAAGCTTTCTTT
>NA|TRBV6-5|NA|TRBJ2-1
CASSPTPLEQFF
TGTGCCAGCAGCCCGACACCTTTGGAGCAGTTCTTC
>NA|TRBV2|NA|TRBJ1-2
CASSEAGRNYGYTF
TGTGCCAGCAGTGAAGCGGGCAGGAACTATGGCTACACCTTC
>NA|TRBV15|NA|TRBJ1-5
CATSRDGTAEGGNQPQHF
TGTGCCACCAGCAGAGATGGCACAGCCGAGGGTGGCAATCAGCCCCAGCATTTT
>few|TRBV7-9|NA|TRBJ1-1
CASSDGQANTEAFF
TGTGCCAGCAGCGACGGCCAGGCCAACACTGAAGCTTTCTTT
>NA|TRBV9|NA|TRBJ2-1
CASSVHGGEQFF
TGTGCCAGCAGCGTTCACGGGGGTGAGCAGTTCTTC
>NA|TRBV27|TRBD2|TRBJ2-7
CASSLLAGGNEQYF
TGTGCCAGCAGTCTACTAGCGGGAGGAAACGAGCAGTACTTC
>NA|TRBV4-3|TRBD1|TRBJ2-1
CASSQGTGSNEQFF
TGCGCCAGCAGCCAAGGGACAGGGAGTAATGAGCAGTTCTTC
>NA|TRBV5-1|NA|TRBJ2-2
CASGGGPANTGELFF
TGCGCCTCCGGGGGAGGCCCTGCGAACACCGGGGAGCTGTTTTTT
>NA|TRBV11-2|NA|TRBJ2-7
CASSPDRVGGQQYF
TGTGCCAGCAGCCCGGACCGCGTGGGAGGCCAGCAGTACTTC
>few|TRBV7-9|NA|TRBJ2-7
CASNPPTAYEQYF
TGTGCCAGCAACCCCCCCACAGCCTACGAGCAGTACTTC
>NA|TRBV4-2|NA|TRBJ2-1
CASSQTGLRSSNEQFF
TGTGCCAGCAGCCAAACTGGACTACGTAGTAGCAATGAGCAGTTCTTC
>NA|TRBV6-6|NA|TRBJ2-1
CASSYGPRQEQFF
TGTGCCAGCAGTTACGGGCCCCGTCAGGAGCAGTTCTTC
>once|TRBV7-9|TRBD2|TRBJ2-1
CASSLISSGGAGNEQFF
TGTGCCAGCAGCTTAATATCCTCGGGGGGGGCCGGAAATGAGCAGTTCTTC
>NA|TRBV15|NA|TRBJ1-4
CATTSLSGRGEKLFF
TGTGCCACCACTTCACTCAGTGGCCGGGGGGAAAAACTGTTTTTT
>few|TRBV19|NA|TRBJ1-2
CASSILDKAGYTF
TGTGCCAGTAGTATATTGGACAAGGCTGGCTACACCTTC
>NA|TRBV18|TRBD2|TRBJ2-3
CASSPETSVADTQYF
TGTGCCAGCTCACCGGAGACTAGCGTGGCAGATACGCAGTATTTT
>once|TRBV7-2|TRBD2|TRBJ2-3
CASSLVDRLAGVTDTQYF
TGTGCCAGCAGCTTAGTAGACCGCCTAGCGGGGGTAACAGATACGCAGTATTTT
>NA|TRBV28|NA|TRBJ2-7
CASTRRGGSHEQYF
TGTGCCAGCACCCGAAGGGGGGGGAGCCACGAGCAGTACTTC
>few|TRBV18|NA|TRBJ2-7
CASSPQGTYEQYF
TGTGCCAGCTCACCGCAGGGGACCTACGAGCAGTACTTC
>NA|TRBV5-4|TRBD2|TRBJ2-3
CASSSGLAGAHLDTQYF
TGTGCCAGCAGCTCCGGACTAGCGGGGGCCCATTTGGATACGCAGTATTTT
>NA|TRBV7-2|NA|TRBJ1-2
CASSFSRQLKDGYTF
TGTGCCAGCAGCTTTTCTCGACAGCTTAAAGATGGCTACACCTTC
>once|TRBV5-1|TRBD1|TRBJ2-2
CASSLTGGSGELFF
TGCGCCAGCAGCTTGACAGGGGGCTCCGGGGAGCTGTTTTTT
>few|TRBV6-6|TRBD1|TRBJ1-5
CASSYSTGGQPQHF
TGTGCCAGCAGTTACTCGACAGGGGGTCAGCCCCAGCATTTT
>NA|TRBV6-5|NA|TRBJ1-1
CASRGDRFGTEAFF
TGTGCCAGCAGGGGCGACAGGTTCGGCACTGAAGCTTTCTTT